This T cell receptor (beta chain) came from a study of T cell repertoires in cytomegalovirus infection. As for the study in general: CMV epitopes in the study were HLA-C-restricted (recently identified) and HLA-B-restricted (well studied). CMV infection and matching HLA type were both indicated by public TCR beta signatures. Findings and limits, study-wide: Dominating the ex vivo response were TCR beta clonotypes that were CMV-specific and HLA-C-restricted. Based on cumulative public TCR beta family frequency, carriers of CMV plus the relevant HLA were identified.

This clonotype has just one count. Its antigen remains unidentified. Deletions cut 3 bases from V and 6 bases from J, with 7 bases between. Germline-derived CDR1 and CDR2 are SGHTA and FQGTGA. The CDR3 has 12 amino acids. TCRdb ran MiXCR on the reads and lists one entry per CDR3 protein. This sample has tens of thousands of distinct CDR3 sequences, with more than 20% found just once. The chain couples TRBV7-3 to TRBJ2-3; TRBD2 might be the D (6 bases). The receptor's source is a human donor in good health (CMV status not recorded). Some clones in this sample may be carry-over from other donors' samples. The specimen was CD8+ T cells from cultured PBMCs, collected from culture after CMV antigen stimulation. CDR3 residues: CASSFRGDTQYF. The DNA for the CDR3 is TGTGCCAGCAGCTTTCGGGGGGATACGCAGTATTTT.